The present T cell receptor (beta chain) was sequenced within a study of multiple sclerosis patients with progressive multifocal leukoencephalopathy. Here immunoSEQ multiplex PCR was the method, and the copy in TCRdb shows in-frame clones only, minus some. The data contain some 30,000 clones, roughly 91% of them seen just once; the ten biggest clones take up approximately 1%. The study, taken as a whole, reports: No common TRBV or TRBJ usage or pairing appeared at PML.

This CDR3 contains 14 residues. With 0 bases clipped from V and 5 bases from J, the junction kept 3 bases outside the gene matches. Looked up from germline, CDR1 is SGHTA and CDR2 is FQGNSA. Indicated time point: before natalizumab initiation. About this clone: What it recognizes is unknown.

Source material: PBMCs. This chain links TRBV7-2 with TRBJ2-5; 7 bases agree with TRBD2. The clonotype originates from a human donor with multiple sclerosis. CDR3 residues: CASSLAWGGETQYF. The DNA of the CDR3 is TGTGCCAGCAGCTTAGCGTGGGGGGGGGAGACCCAGTACTTC.